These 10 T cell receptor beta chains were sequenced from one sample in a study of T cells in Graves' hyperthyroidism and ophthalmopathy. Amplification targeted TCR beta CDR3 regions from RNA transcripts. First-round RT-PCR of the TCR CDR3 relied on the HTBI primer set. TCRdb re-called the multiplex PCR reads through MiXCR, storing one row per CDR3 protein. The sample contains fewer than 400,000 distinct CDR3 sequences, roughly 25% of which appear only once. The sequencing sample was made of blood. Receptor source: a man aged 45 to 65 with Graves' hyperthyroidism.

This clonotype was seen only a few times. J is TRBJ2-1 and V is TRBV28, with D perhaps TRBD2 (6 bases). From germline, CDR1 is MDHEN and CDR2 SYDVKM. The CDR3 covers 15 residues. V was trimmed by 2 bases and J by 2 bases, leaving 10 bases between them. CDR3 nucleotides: TGTGCCAGCAGTTTAATGGGGGAGGCCTACAATGAGCAGTTCTTC. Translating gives CASSLMGEAYNEQFF.

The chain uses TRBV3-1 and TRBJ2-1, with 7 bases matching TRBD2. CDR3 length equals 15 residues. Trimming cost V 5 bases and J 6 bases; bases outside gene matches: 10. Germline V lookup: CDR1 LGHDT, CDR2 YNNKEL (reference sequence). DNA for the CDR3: TGTGCCAGCAGCGGCGGGAGCCTGTCTCGCAATGAGCAGTTCTTC. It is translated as CASSGGSLSRNEQFF.

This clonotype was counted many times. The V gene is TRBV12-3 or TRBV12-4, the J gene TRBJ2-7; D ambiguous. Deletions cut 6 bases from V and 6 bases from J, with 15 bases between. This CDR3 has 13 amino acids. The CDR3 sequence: CASSQRPRSEQYF. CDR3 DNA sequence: TGTGCCAGCAGCCAGCGACCGCGGAGCGAGCAGTACTTC.

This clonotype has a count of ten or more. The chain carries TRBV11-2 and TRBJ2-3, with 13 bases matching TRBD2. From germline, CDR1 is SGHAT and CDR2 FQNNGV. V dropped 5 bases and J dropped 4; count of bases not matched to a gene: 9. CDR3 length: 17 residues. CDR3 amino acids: CASSPRSGLAGADTQYF. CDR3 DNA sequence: TGTGCCAGCAGCCCTAGAAGCGGACTAGCGGGAGCAGATACGCAGTATTTT.

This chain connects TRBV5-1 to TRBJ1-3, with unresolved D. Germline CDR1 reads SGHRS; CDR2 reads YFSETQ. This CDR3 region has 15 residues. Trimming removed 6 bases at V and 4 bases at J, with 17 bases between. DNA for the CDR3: TGCGCCAGCATTGGATCCAGGCTTGGAGGAAACACCATATATTTT. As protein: CASIGSRLGGNTIYF.

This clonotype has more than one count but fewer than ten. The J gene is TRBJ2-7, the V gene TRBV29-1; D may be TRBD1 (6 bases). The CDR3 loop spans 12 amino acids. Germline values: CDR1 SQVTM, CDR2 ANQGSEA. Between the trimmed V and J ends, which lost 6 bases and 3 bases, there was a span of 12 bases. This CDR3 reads CSVRQGNYEQYF. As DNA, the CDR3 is TGCAGCGTCCGGCAGGGGAACTACGAGCAGTACTTC.

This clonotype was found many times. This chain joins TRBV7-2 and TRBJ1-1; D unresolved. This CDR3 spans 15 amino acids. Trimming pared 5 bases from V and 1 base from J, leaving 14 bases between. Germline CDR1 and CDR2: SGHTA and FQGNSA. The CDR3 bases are TGTGCCAGCAGCATCGCGCGCCTCTCGAACACTGAAGCTTTCTTT. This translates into CASSIARLSNTEAFF.

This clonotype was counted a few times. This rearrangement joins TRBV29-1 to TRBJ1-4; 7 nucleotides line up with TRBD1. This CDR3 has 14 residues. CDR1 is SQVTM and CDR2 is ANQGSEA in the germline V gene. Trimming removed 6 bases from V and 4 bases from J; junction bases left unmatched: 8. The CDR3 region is CSVSTGVLNEKLFF. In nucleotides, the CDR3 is TGCAGCGTCTCAACAGGGGTACTTAATGAAAAACTGTTTTTT.

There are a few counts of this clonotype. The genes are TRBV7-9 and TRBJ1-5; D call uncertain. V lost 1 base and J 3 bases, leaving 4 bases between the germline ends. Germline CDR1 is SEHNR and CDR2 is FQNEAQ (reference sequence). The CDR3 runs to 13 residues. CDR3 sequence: CASSLDNNQPQHF. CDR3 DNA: TGTGCCAGCAGCTTAGACAACAATCAGCCCCAGCATTTT.

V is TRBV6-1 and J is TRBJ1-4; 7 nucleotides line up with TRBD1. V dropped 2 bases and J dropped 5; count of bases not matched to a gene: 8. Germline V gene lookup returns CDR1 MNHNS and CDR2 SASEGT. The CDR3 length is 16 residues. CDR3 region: CASSEREDRDNEKLFF. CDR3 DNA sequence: TGTGCCAGCAGTGAAAGGGAAGACAGGGACAATGAAAAACTGTTTTTT.